This TCR beta chain appears in the sequencing data of a study of OX40 agonist ivuxolimab in advanced cancers. General study points: The study observed clonal expansion of CD4+ and CD8+ blood T cells by week 6 at 0.1 to 3.0 mg/kg. The mean number of expanded clones was higher in CD8+ T cells than in CD4+.

With respect to this clone: Its antigen is undetermined.

CDR3 length equals 16 residues. Looked up from germline, CDR1 is LNHDA and CDR2 is SQIVND (reference sequence). Between the trimmed V and J ends, which lost 5 bases and 2 bases, there was a span of 18 bases. Using immunoSEQ multiplex PCR, the repertoire was profiled, and TCRdb retains in-frame clones only, with some absent. Among approximately 91,000 clones listed, around 86% were seen once. The chain joins TRBV19 to TRBJ1-2, with D possibly being TRBD1 (5 bases). This sequence originates from an adult with an advanced solid tumor such as melanoma, head and neck, liver or kidney cancer. Sequences were derived from CD4+ or CD8+ T cells sorted from blood, sampled in a trial of the OX40 agonist ivuxolimab. CDR3 sequence reads: CASSERGGSGNYGYTF. DNA for the CDR3: TGTGCCAGTAGTGAAAGGGGCGGGTCGGGGAACTATGGCTACACCTTC.